This TCR beta chain appears in the sequencing data of a study of cytomegalovirus exposure and HLA in healthy donors. This CDR3 comprises 15 residues. Deletions cut 6 bases from V and 1 base from J, with 12 bases between. From germline, CDR1 is LNHDA and CDR2 SQIVND (reference sequence). Study findings and constraints: Later, an analysis found that TCR clusters from the first cohort tended to co-occur in the 90 to 150 validation repertoires. The study designated about 180 TCR beta chains cytomegalovirus-associated. Rare sequences made up most TCRs, while some public TCRs were found in many donors.

The method was immunoSEQ multiplex PCR; TCRdb's version includes in-frame clones alone and lacks a portion of them. The data contain around 200,000 clones, approximately 84% of them singletons. As regards this clone: Its antigen is currently unknown.

Separate from the roughly 700-subject first cohort, the approximately 120-subject validation cohort was the one that the donors belonged to. What was sequenced was PBMCs. The rearrangement links TRBV19 to TRBJ1-4; tentatively, D is TRBD1 (5 bases). This TCR derives from a woman between 18 and 30 years old in good health and CMV-seropositive. The CDR3 loop is CASRDGGVTNEKLFF. As DNA, the CDR3 is TGTGCCAGTAGGGACGGGGGGGTAACTAATGAAAAACTGTTTTTT.